The 19 T cell receptor beta chains below come from one sample, sequenced in a study of cytomegalovirus exposure and HLA in healthy donors. It was with 60 Vbeta and 13 Jbeta primers that the PCR ran. TCRdb's copy holds only in-frame clones and misses some; the assay was immunoSEQ multiplex PCR. The sample records fewer than 80,000 clones, 67% being singletons. Sequenced input: PBMCs. These receptors originate from a woman in her forties or fifties in good health and CMV-seropositive.

The gene calls are TRBV6-1 and TRBJ1-4; 8 nucleotides match TRBD1. Germline CDR1 and CDR2: MNHNS and SASEGT. The V and J ends lost 4 bases and 7 bases, in that order; junction bases with no gene match: 8. There are 15 residues in the CDR3. The CDR3, as DNA: TGTGCCAGCAGTGCCGGGACAGGAGGAGGTGAAAAACTGTTTTTT. As protein: CASSAGTGGGEKLFF.

The chain combines TRBV28 with TRBJ2-3; 9 bases line up with TRBD1. CDR1 and CDR2 (germline): MDHEN, SYDVKM. This CDR3 is 16 amino acids long. V gave up 4 bases and J gave up 3 bases; unmatched junction bases: 8. CDR3 protein: CASSSLWTGVTDTQYF. CDR3 nucleotides: TGTGCCAGCAGTTCCCTCTGGACAGGGGTAACAGATACGCAGTATTTT.

The CDR3 nucleotides are TGTGCCAGCAGCCGCCCGGGACAGGGCTTGGACTATGGCTACACCTTC. Its translation is CASSRPGQGLDYGYTF. The V call is TRBV28, the J call TRBJ1-2, with 9 bases matching TRBD1. CDR1 MDHEN and CDR2 SYDVKM come from the germline V gene. V lost 6 bases to trimming and J lost 3 bases; unmatched junction nucleotides: 11. The CDR3 is 16 amino acids.

This sequence joins TRBV4-1 and TRBJ2-4, with TRBD1 matching over 7 bases. This CDR3 comprises 18 residues. Germline V lookup: CDR1 MGHRA, CDR2 YSYEKL. With 1 base clipped from V and 0 bases from J, the junction kept 9 bases outside the gene matches. CDR3 region: CASSQGTQGSLAKNIQYF. DNA of the CDR3: TGCGCCAGCAGCCAAGGGACACAGGGGTCCCTAGCCAAAAACATTCAGTACTTC.

This clone was counted between two and nine times. V and J are TRBV9 and TRBJ1-1, with 7 positions matching TRBD1. J was trimmed by 0 bases and V by 3 bases; bases with no gene match: 5. Per the germline V gene, CDR1 is SGDLS and CDR2 is YYNGEE. CDR3 length: 15 residues. CDR3 sequence: CASSETTGLNTEAFF. Written as DNA, the CDR3 is TGTGCCAGCAGCGAGACGACAGGGTTGAACACTGAAGCTTTCTTT. Drawing the rest from reference TRBV9 and TRBJ1-1, the complete variable domain is DSGVTQTPKHLITATGQRVTLRCSPRSGDLSVYWYQQSLDQGLQFLIQYYNGEERAKGNILERFSAQQFPDLHSELNLSSLELGDSALYFCASSETTGLNTEAFFGQGTRLTVV.

The V and J genes are TRBV19 and TRBJ1-1; tentative D call: TRBD1 (6 bases). Per germline, CDR1 LNHDA and CDR2 SQIVND (reference sequence). V was trimmed by 8 bases and J by 1 base, leaving 11 bases between them. The CDR3 has 13 amino acids. CDR3 sequence (DNA): TGTGCCAGTGCCCAACAGGGGAACACTGAAGCTTTCTTT. It is translated as CASAQQGNTEAFF. Based on the CDR3 plus reference TRBV19 and TRBJ1-1, the full variable domain is DGGITQSPKYLFRKEGQNVTLSCEQNLNHDAMYWYRQDPGQGLRLIYYSQIVNDFQKGDIAEGYSVSREKKESFPLTVTSAQKNPTAFYLCASAQQGNTEAFFGQGTRLTVV.

The rearrangement links TRBV7-3 to TRBJ2-3; TRBD1 is a possible D gene (5 bases). The CDR3 loop spans 14 amino acids. Trimming took 4 bases from V and 6 from J, leaving 14 bases between them. The germline gives CDR1 SGHTA, CDR2 FQGTGA. Written as DNA, the CDR3 is TGTGCCAGCAGCTCCACAGGATCTACTGATACGCAGTATTTT. Translation gives CASSSTGSTDTQYF.

The V gene is TRBV5-6, the J gene TRBJ2-5, with 9 bases lining up with TRBD1. The CDR3 sequence is 17 residues long. J lost 5 bases, V lost 0 bases, and 11 bases had no gene match. Looked up from germline, CDR1 is SGHDT and CDR2 is YYEEEE. The CDR3 nucleotides read TGTGCCAGCAGCTTGGGGACAGGGGCATCTGGGTCGGAGACCCAGTACTTC. Residues: CASSLGTGASGSETQYF.

The chain employs TRBV2 and TRBJ1-2, with 7 bases that match TRBD1. Unmatched junction bases numbered 3, after V lost 3 bases and J lost 8 bases. The CDR3 runs to 12 residues. Germline V lookup: CDR1 SNHLY, CDR2 FYNNEI. The CDR3 DNA is TGTGCCAGCAGTGATACAGGGGCGGGCTACACCTTC. This codes for CASSDTGAGYTF.

The chain combines TRBV11-2 with TRBJ2-7; 10 nucleotides align to TRBD1. Losses at the gene ends were 1 base for V and 4 bases for J; bases not matched to a gene: 10. This CDR3 has 17 amino acids. Germline V CDR1 and CDR2: SGHAT, FQNNGV. CDR3 in amino acids: CASSLVKEGQGLYEQYV. The CDR3 coding sequence is TGTGCCAGCAGCTTAGTGAAGGAGGGACAGGGGCTTTACGAGCAGTACGTC.

The chain is built from TRBV5-5 and TRBJ1-3, with D perhaps matching TRBD1 (5 bases). The V end was cut by 3 bases, the J end by 3 bases, with 13 bases between. This CDR3 region has 15 residues. Per the germline V gene, CDR1 is SGHKS and CDR2 is YYEKEE (reference sequence). Here the CDR3 reads CASSSQGAFGNTIYF. The CDR3 region has the DNA TGTGCCAGCAGCTCCCAAGGGGCCTTTGGAAACACCATATATTTT.

The chain is built from TRBV7-3 and TRBJ2-3; D might be TRBD2 (6 bases). V was pared by 5 bases and J by 0 bases, with 18 bases between. This CDR3 is 17 amino acids long. Germline CDR1 SGHTA, CDR2 FQGTGA. The CDR3 DNA sequence: TGTGCCAGCAGCCCGGCCGGCGGGACTTCTAGCACAGATACGCAGTATTTT. This gives the protein CASSPAGGTSSTDTQYF.

The V call is TRBV4-1, the J call TRBJ2-1; 9 positions match TRBD2. Trimming took 5 bases from V and 2 from J; bases not matched to a gene: 7. CDR1 MGHRA and CDR2 YSYEKL come from the germline V gene. The CDR3 has 16 residues. The CDR3 sequence: CASSKGGGGAYNEQFF. CDR3 nucleotide sequence: TGCGCCAGCAGCAAGGGGGGCGGGGGGGCCTACAATGAGCAGTTCTTC.

The chain joins TRBV6-5 to TRBJ1-5; D unresolved. V was clipped by 5 bases and J by 9 bases, with 11 bases between them. CDR3 length: 12 residues. CDR1 and CDR2 from the germline V gene are MNHEY and SVGAGI. For the CDR3, the DNA is TGTGCCAGCAGTCCCCGGGAGGGGCCCCAGCATTTT. This encodes CASSPREGPQHF.

The rearrangement uses TRBV6-5 and TRBJ2-5, with TRBD2 matching 11 bases. The CDR3 sequence is 15 residues long. V lost 5 bases to trimming and J lost 4 bases; unmatched junction nucleotides: 6. Looked up from germline, CDR1 is MNHEY and CDR2 is SVGAGI. The CDR3 region has the DNA TGTGCCAGCAGTAGGATAGCGGGGGGGCCAGAGACCCAGTACTTC. Protein product: CASSRIAGGPETQYF.

The chain employs TRBV5-1 and TRBJ2-5; D possibly corresponds to TRBD2 (6 bases). This CDR3 is built from 12 residues. Per the germline V gene, CDR1 is SGHRS and CDR2 is YFSETQ. V was shortened by 4 bases and J by 5 bases, with 9 bases between the two germline ends. The CDR3 region has the DNA TGCGCCAGCAGCACGGGACTGGAGACCCAGTACTTC. Translated, it gives CASSTGLETQYF.

The V gene is TRBV29-1, the J gene TRBJ2-7, with D maybe TRBD2 (6 bases). Trimming removed 4 bases at V and 2 bases at J, with 9 bases between. The germline V gene encodes CDR1 SQVTM and CDR2 ANQGSEA. The CDR3 contains 12 residues. This CDR3 is CSVVAGTYEQYF. The CDR3, as DNA: TGCAGCGTTGTCGCGGGGACCTACGAGCAGTACTTC.

The chain is built from TRBV5-4 and TRBJ1-6, with TRBD1 matching 10 bases. The CDR3 is made up of 15 amino acids. The J segment lost 7 bases and the V segment lost 3 bases, leaving 4 bases of the junction unmatched. Germline V CDR1 and CDR2: SGHNT, YYREEE (reference sequence). The CDR3 nucleotides are TGTGCCAGCAGCTCTCCGGGACAGGGGAATTCACCCCTCCACTTT. Its translation: CASSSPGQGNSPLHF.

A few counts support this clone. This chain links TRBV19 with TRBJ2-3; possible D gene TRBD2, 5 bases. V lost 3 bases to trimming and J lost 6 bases, with 10 bases between them. Per the germline V gene, CDR1 is LNHDA and CDR2 is SQIVND (reference sequence). The CDR3 consists of 13 residues. The CDR3 protein is CASSIWEQDTQYF. The CDR3 bases are TGTGCCAGTAGTATCTGGGAGCAGGATACGCAGTATTTT.